The T cell receptor beta chain described here comes from a study of blood T cells in healthy people across ages. Study-wide findings and caveats: The study found more naive CD4+ cells and higher diversity in long-lived than aged donors. Researchers judged that diversity estimates from one million T cells fell short of true values.

The V and J ends lost 0 bases and 6 bases respectively, with 17 bases between them. The CDR3 extends over 16 amino acids. Germline V gene sequence: CDR1 MNHEY, CDR2 SVGEGT. About this clonotype: Its specificity is not known.

A sample-barcoded 5' primer and a J-beta primer mix were used in a second PCR of roughly 7 to 11 cycles. TCRdb analysed the 5' RACE reads with MiXCR anew, one entry per CDR3 protein. Here the sample spans 1.5 million to 2 million distinct CDR3 sequences, about 50% being singletons. PBMCs, at least 6.5 million per sample, were isolated. The material sequenced was blood. The V and J genes are TRBV6-2 or TRBV6-3 and TRBJ1-2; unclear D gene. The clonotype originates from a woman between 40 and 55 years old in good health. CDR3 residues: CASSYSFPGKRDGYTF. CDR3 in DNA: TGTGCCAGCAGTTACTCCTTTCCGGGTAAAAGAGATGGCTACACCTTC.